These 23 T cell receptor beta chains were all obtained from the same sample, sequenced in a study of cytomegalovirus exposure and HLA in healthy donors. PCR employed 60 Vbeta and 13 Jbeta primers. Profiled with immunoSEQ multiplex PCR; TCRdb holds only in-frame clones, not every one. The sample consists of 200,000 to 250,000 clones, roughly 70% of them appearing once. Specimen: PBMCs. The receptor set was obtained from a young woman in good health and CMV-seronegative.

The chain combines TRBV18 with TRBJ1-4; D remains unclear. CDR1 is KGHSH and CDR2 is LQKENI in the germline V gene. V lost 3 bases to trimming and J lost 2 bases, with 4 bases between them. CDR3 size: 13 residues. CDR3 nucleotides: TGTGCCAGCTCACCCCGGACTAATGAAAAACTGTTTTTT. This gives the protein CASSPRTNEKLFF.

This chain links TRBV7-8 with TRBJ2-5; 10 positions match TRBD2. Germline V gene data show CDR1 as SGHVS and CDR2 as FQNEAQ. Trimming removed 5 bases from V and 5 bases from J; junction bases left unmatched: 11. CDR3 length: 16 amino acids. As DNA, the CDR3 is TGTGCCAGCAGCAAAGCGGGGGGGCGCGACTCGGAGACCCAGTACTTC. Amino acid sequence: CASSKAGGRDSETQYF.

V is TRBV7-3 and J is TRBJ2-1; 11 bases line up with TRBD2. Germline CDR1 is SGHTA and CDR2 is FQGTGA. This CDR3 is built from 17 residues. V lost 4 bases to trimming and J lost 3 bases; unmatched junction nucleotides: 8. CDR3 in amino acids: CASSSGTSGPYYNEQFF. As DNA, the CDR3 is TGTGCCAGCAGCTCGGGGACTAGCGGACCTTACTACAATGAGCAGTTCTTC.

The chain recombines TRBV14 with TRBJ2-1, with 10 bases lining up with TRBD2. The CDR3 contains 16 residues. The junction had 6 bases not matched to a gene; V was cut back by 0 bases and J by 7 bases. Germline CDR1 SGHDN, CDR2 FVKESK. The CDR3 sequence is CASSQDFGLADNEQFF. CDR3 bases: TGTGCCAGCAGCCAAGATTTTGGACTAGCGGATAATGAGCAGTTCTTC. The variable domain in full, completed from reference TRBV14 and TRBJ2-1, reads EAGVTQFPSHSVIEKGQTVTLRCDPISGHDNLYWYRRVMGKEIKFLLHFVKESKQDESGMPNNRFLAERTGGTYSTLKVQPAELEDSGVYFCASSQDFGLADNEQFFGPGTRLTVL.

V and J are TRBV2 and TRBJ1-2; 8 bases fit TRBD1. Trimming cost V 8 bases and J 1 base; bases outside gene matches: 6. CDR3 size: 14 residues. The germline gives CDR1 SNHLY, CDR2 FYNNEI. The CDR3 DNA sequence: TGTGCCAGCGGGGGGGACAGGCGTAACTATGGCTACACCTTC. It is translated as CASGGDRRNYGYTF.

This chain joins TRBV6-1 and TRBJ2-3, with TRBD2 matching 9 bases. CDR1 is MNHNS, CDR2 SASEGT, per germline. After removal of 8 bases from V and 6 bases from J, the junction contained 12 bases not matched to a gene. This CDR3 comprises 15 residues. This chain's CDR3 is CASVGGAGGADTQYF. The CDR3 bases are TGTGCCAGCGTAGGAGGAGCGGGAGGTGCGGATACGCAGTATTTT.

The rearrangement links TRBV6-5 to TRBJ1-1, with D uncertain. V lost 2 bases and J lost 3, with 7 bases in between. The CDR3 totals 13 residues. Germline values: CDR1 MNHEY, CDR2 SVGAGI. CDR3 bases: TGTGCCAGCAGTTACAGGAGTTACACTGAAGCTTTCTTT. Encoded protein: CASSYRSYTEAFF.

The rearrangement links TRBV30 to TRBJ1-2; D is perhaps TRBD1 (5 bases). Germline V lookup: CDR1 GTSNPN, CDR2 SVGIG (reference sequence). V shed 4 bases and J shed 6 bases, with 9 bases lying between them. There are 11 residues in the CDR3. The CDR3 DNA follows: TGTGCCTGGAATGGGGGGAATGGCTACACCTTC. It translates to CAWNGGNGYTF.

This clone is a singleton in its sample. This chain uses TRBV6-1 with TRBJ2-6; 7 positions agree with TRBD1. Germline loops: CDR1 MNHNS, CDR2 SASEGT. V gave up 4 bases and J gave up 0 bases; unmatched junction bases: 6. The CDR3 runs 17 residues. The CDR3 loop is CASSGTGLLSGANVLTF. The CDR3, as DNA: TGTGCCAGCAGTGGGACAGGACTGCTCTCTGGGGCCAACGTCCTGACTTTC.

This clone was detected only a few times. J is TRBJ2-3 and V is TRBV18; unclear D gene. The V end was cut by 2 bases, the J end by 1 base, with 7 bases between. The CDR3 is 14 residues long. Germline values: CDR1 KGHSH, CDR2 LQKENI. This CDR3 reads CASSPLQRTDTQYF. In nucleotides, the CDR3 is TGTGCCAGCTCACCATTACAACGCACAGATACGCAGTATTTT.

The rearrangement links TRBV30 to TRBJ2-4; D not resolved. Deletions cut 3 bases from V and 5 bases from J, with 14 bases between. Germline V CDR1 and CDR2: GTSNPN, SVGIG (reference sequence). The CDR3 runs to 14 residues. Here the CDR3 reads CAWSAVEMENIQYF. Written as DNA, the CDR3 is TGTGCCTGGAGCGCGGTTGAGATGGAAAACATTCAGTACTTC.

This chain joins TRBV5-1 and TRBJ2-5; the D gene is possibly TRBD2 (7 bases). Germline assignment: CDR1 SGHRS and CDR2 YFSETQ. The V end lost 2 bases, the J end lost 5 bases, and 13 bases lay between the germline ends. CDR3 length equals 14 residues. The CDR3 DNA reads TGCGCCAGCAGCTTCTGGGGGGGCGACGAGACCCAGTACTTC. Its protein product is CASSFWGGDETQYF.

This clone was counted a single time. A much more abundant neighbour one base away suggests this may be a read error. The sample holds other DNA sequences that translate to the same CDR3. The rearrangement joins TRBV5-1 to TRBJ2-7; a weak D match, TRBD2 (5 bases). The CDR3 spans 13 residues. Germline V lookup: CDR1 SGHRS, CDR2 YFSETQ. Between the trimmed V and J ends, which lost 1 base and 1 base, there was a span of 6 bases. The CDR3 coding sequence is TGCGCCAGCAGCTTGACGGGGTCCTACGAGCAGTACTTC. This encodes CASSLTGSYEQYF. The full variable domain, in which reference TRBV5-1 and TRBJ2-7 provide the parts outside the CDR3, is KAGVTQTPRYLIKTRGQQVTLSCSPISGHRSVSWYQQTPGQGLQFLFEYFSETQRNKGNFPGRFSGRQFSNSRSEMNVSTLELGDSALYLCASSLTGSYEQYFGPGTRLTVT.

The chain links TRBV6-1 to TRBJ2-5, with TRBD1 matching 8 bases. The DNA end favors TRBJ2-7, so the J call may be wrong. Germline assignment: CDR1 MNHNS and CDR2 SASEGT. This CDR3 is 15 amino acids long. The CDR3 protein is CASSEGGTGYYEQYF. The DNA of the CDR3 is TGTGCCAGCAGTGAAGGTGGGACAGGCTACTACGAGCAGTACTTC.

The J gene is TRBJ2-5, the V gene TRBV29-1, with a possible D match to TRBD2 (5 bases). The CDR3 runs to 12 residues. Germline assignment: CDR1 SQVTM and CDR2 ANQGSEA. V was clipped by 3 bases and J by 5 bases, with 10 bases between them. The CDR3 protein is CSVDGSGETQYF. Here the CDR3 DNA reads TGCAGCGTTGATGGATCGGGGGAGACCCAGTACTTC.

CDR3 region: CASTGRLSSYNEQFF. In DNA, the CDR3 is TGTGCCAGCACCGGTAGATTGAGCTCCTACAATGAGCAGTTCTTC. The chain is built from TRBV11-2 and TRBJ2-1, with D uncertain. Trimming shortened V by 7 bases and J by 0 bases, and 13 bases separated the two germline ends. Germline V gene data show CDR1 as SGHAT and CDR2 as FQNNGV. The CDR3 has 15 residues.

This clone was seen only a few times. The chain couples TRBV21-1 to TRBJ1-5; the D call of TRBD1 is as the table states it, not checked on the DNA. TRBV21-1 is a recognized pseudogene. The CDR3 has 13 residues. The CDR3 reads CASPRGSNQPQHF. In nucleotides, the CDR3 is TGTGCCAGTCCCAGGGGGAGCAATCAGCCCCAGCATTTT.

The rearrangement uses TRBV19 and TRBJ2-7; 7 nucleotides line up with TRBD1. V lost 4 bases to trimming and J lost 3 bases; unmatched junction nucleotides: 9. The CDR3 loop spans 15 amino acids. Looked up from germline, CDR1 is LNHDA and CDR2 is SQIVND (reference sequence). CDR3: CASSNVAGGFYEQYF. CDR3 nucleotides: TGTGCCAGTAGTAATGTGGCAGGGGGTTTCTACGAGCAGTACTTC.

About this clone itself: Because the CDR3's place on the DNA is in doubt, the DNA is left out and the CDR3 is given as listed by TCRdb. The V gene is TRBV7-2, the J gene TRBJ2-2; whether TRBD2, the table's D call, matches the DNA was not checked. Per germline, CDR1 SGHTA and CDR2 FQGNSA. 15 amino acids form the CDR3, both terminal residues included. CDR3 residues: CASSLGLFGAGELFF.

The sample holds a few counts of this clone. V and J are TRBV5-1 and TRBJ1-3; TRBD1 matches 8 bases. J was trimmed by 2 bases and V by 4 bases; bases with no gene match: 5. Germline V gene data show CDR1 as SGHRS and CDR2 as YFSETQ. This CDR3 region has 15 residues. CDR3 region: CASSQSTGAGNTIYF. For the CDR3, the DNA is TGCGCCAGCAGCCAATCGACAGGGGCTGGAAACACCATATATTTT.

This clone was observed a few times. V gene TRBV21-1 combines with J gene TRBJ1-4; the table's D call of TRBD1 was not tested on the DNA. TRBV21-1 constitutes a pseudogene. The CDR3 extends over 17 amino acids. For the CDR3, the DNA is TGTGCCAGCAGCAAAAAACGTCGAGCAGGGGTGAATGAAAAACTGTTTTTT. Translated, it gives CASSKKRRAGVNEKLFF.

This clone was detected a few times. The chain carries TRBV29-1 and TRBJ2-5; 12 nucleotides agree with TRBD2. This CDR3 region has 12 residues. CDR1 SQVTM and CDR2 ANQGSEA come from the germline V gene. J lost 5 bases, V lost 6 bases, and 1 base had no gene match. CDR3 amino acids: CSVTSGGETQYF. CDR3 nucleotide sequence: TGCAGCGTGACTAGCGGGGGCGAGACCCAGTACTTC.

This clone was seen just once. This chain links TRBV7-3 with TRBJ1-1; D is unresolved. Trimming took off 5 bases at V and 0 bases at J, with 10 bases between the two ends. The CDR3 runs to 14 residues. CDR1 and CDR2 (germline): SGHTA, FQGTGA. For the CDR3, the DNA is TGTGCCAGCAGCCCTGACGGAGTGAACACTGAAGCTTTCTTT. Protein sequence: CASSPDGVNTEAFF.